This note documents a single TCR beta chain sequence. Its antigen is unidentified. This specimen comes from a study of cytomegalovirus exposure and HLA in healthy donors. PCR used 60 Vbeta primers and 13 Jbeta primers. Profiled with immunoSEQ multiplex PCR; TCRdb holds only in-frame clones, not every one. The sample yields about 72,000 clones, roughly four fifths seen once. Points from the study as a whole: Some V segments, including TRBV6-2 and TRBV6-3, were excluded as indistinguishable. Presence/absence analyses treated sequencing depth as roughly uniform across donors. Earlier findings revealed that most TCR beta V segments proved productive either about 87% or about 30% of the time. TCR beta chains numbering roughly 150 were designated cytomegalovirus-associated.

V shed 6 bases and J shed 2 bases, with 13 bases lying between them. The germline gives CDR1 SEHNR, CDR2 FQNEAQ (reference sequence). CDR3 length: 14 residues. The sample comprised PBMCs. The clonotype comes from a man aged 18 to 35 in good health and CMV-seronegative. This chain connects TRBV7-9 to TRBJ2-5; D not resolved. CDR3 sequence (DNA): TGTGCCAGCAGTGCACGACTTGAACAAGAGACCCAGTACTTC. Protein: CASSARLEQETQYF.